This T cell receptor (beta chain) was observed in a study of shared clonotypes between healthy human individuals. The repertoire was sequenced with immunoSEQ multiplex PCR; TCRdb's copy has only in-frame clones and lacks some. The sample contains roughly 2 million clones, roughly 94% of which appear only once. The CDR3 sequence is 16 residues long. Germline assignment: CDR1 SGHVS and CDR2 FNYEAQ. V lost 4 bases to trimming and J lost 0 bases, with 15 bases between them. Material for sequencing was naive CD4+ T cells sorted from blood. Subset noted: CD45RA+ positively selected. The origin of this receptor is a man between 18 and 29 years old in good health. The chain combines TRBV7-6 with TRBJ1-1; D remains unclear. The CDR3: CASSSIGPGVNTEAFF. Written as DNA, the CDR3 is TGTGCCAGCAGCTCCATAGGGCCTGGAGTGAACACTGAAGCTTTCTTT.